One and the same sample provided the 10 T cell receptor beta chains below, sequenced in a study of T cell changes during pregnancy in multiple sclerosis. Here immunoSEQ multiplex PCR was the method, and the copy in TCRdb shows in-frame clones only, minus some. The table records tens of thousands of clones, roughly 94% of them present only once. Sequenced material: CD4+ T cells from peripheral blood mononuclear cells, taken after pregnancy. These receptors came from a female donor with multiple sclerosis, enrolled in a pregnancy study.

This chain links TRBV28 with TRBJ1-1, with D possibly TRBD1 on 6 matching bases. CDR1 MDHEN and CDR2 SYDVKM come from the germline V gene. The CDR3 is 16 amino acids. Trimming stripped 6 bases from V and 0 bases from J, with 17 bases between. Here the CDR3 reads CASSYSGQIMNTEAFF. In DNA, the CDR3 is TGTGCCAGCAGCTACTCGGGACAAATCATGAACACTGAAGCTTTCTTT.

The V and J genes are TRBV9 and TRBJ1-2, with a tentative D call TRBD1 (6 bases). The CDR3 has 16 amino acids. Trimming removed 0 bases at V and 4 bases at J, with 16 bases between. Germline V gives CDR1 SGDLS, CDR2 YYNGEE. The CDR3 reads CASSVASIARGYGYTF. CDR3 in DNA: TGTGCCAGCAGCGTAGCTTCGATTGCCAGGGGCTATGGCTACACCTTC.

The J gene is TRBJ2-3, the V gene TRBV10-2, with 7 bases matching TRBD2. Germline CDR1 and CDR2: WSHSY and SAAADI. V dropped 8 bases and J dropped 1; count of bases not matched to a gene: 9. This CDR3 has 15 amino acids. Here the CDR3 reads CASRLVRGGTDTQYF. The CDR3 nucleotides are TGCGCCAGCCGGCTAGTACGGGGGGGCACAGATACGCAGTATTTT.

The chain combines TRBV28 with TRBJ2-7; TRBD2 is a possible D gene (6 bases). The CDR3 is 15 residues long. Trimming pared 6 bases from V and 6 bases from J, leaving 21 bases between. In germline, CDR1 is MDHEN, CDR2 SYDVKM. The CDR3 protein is CASRESGLGSREQYF. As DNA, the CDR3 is TGTGCCAGCAGAGAAAGCGGGTTAGGATCCCGCGAGCAGTACTTC.

CDR3 in amino acids: CASSPRGRESTYEQYF. Here the CDR3 DNA reads TGTGCCAGCAGCCCCCGAGGAAGAGAGAGTACCTACGAGCAGTACTTC. The V call is TRBV9, the J call TRBJ2-7; D is unclear. Germline V CDR1 and CDR2: SGDLS, YYNGEE. Trimming removed 4 bases at V and 2 bases at J, with 19 bases between. The CDR3 consists of 16 residues. The full variable domain, completed using reference TRBV9 and TRBJ2-7, is DSGVTQTPKHLITATGQRVTLRCSPRSGDLSVYWYQQSLDQGLQFLIQYYNGEERAKGNILERFSAQQFPDLHSELNLSSLELGDSALYFCASSPRGRESTYEQYFGPGTRLTVT.

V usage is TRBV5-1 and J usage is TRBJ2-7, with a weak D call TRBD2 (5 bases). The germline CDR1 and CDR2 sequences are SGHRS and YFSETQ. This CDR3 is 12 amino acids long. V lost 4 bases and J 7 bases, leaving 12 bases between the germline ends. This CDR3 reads CASSPNGGEQYF. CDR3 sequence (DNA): TGCGCCAGCAGCCCCAATGGCGGGGAGCAGTACTTC. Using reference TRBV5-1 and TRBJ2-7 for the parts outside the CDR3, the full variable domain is KAGVTQTPRYLIKTRGQQVTLSCSPISGHRSVSWYQQTPGQGLQFLFEYFSETQRNKGNFPGRFSGRQFSNSRSEMNVSTLELGDSALYLCASSPNGGEQYFGPGTRLTVT.

The CDR3 sequence is CASSKGSGSYNEQFF. In DNA, the CDR3 is TGTGCCAGCAGCAAAGGCAGCGGGAGCTACAATGAGCAGTTCTTC. This chain joins TRBV21-1 and TRBJ2-1; the table's D call, TRBD2, has no DNA check behind it. TRBV21-1 is a documented pseudogene. The CDR3 consists of 15 residues.

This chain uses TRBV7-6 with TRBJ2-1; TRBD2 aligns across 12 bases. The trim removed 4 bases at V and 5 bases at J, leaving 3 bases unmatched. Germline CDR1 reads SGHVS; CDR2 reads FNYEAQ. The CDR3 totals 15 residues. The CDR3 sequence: CASSSLAGGNNEQFF. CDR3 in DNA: TGTGCCAGCAGCTCTCTAGCGGGAGGGAACAATGAGCAGTTCTTC.

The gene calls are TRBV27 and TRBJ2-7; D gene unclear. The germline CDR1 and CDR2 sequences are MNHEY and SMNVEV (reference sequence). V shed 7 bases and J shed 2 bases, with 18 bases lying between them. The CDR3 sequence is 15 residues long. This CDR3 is CASKSDKSPPYEQYF. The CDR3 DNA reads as TGTGCCAGCAAATCAGACAAATCCCCCCCCTACGAGCAGTACTTC.

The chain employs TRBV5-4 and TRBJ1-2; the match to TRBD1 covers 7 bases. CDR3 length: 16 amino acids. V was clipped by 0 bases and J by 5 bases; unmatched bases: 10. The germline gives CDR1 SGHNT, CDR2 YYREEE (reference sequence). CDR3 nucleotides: TGTGCCAGCAGCTTGGCCCGGGACAGCAATTCATATGGCTACACCTTC. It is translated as CASSLARDSNSYGYTF.